This entry lists 8 T cell receptor beta chains sequenced from one sample in a study of lung T cells in sarcoidosis with Löfgren's syndrome. TCRdb re-called the reads with MiXCR, one entry per CDR3 protein. The data contain more than 8,500 distinct CDR3 sequences, approximately 20% of them singletons. The sample consisted of CD4+ T cells from bronchoalveolar lavage. The source of these receptors is a human donor with sarcoidosis (Löfgren's syndrome or another form), or a control subject (not recorded which).

This clonotype was picked up many times. The chain is built from TRBV4-1 and TRBJ2-1, with 8 nucleotides matching TRBD2. Germline lookup yields CDR1 MGHRA and CDR2 YSYEKL. The CDR3 spans 16 residues. With 0 bases clipped from V and 8 bases from J, the junction kept 9 bases outside the gene matches. The CDR3 nucleotides are TGCGCCAGCAGCCAAGATAGACGGGGGGGCATTTATGAGCAGTTCTTC. Protein sequence: CASSQDRRGGIYEQFF.

This clonotype was found many times. The chain recombines TRBV7-2 with TRBJ2-3, with a possible D match to TRBD2 (5 bases). CDR1 SGHTA and CDR2 FQGNSA come from the germline V gene. The V end was cut by 2 bases, the J end by 2 bases, with 8 bases between. The CDR3 is made up of 14 amino acids. CDR3 DNA: TGTGCCAGCAGCTTATCGGGATTCACAGATACGCAGTATTTT. Protein: CASSLSGFTDTQYF. The full variable domain, rest sourced from reference TRBV7-2 and TRBJ2-3, is GAGVSQSPSNKVTEKGKDVELRCDPISGHTALYWYRQSLGQGLEFLIYFQGNSAPDKSGLPSDRFSAERTGGSVSTLTIQRTQQEDSAVYLCASSLSGFTDTQYFGPGTRLTVL.

Comments on this clonotype: The junction departs from germline at one end; a sequencing error may be responsible. Written as DNA, the CDR3 is TGCGCCAGCAGCTTTATAGCGGAGGGTTCCTACAATGAGCAGCTCTTC. Translation gives CASSFIAEGSYNEQLF. J is TRBJ2-1 and V is TRBV7-2, with D possibly matching TRBD2 (6 bases). Germline V gives CDR1 SGHTA, CDR2 FQGNSA. The CDR3 length is 16 residues.

This clonotype was detected only a few times. A much larger clone sits a single nucleotide away, making a read error possible. The J gene is TRBJ2-5, the V gene TRBV2, with D possibly TRBD1 on 6 matching bases. The germline CDR1 and CDR2 sequences are SNHLY and FYNNEI. Between the trimmed V and J ends, which lost 9 bases and 0 bases, there was a span of 8 bases. The length of the CDR3 is 12 residues. The CDR3 DNA sequence: TGTGCCAGACAGGGAGACCAAGAGACCCAGTACTTC. Its translation: CARQGDQETQYF.

The sample holds many counts of this clonotype. The V and J genes are TRBV19 and TRBJ1-1; D call uncertain. This CDR3 contains 12 residues. CDR1 is LNHDA, CDR2 SQIVND, per germline (reference sequence). V lost 11 bases and J lost 4, with 14 bases in between. As DNA, the CDR3 is TGTGCCGCCTCGGGTCGGAGCACTGAAGCTTTCTTT. It is translated as CAASGRSTEAFF.

This clonotype was detected ten times or more. One base away lies a much larger clone, so this may be a sequencing read error. The CDR3 does not close with the conserved phenylalanine or tryptophan, likely indicating a read error. The J gene is TRBJ2-5, the V gene TRBV20-1; D is uncertain. The germline V gene encodes CDR1 DFQATT and CDR2 SNEGSKA (reference sequence). The CDR3 contains 13 residues. The CDR3 coding sequence is TGCAGCGCCCTACCTAGGGTTCCTTGGGACCAGTACCTC. This sequence encodes CSALPRVPWDQYL.

This clonotype was found many times. The chain joins TRBV10-3 to TRBJ2-5; D ambiguous. Trimming removed 0 bases at V and 0 bases at J, with 8 bases between. This CDR3 spans 15 amino acids. Germline V lookup: CDR1 ENHRY, CDR2 SYGVKD. CDR3: CAISESWRNQETQYF. CDR3 in DNA: TGTGCCATCAGTGAGTCGTGGCGGAACCAAGAGACCCAGTACTTC.

By sample share, this clonotype is medium-sized. V and J are TRBV20-1 and TRBJ2-7, with a possible D match to TRBD1 (5 bases). Germline CDR1 is DFQATT and CDR2 is SNEGSKA (reference sequence). V was shortened by 2 bases and J by 5 bases, with 13 bases between the two germline ends. The CDR3 extends over 13 amino acids. CDR3 DNA: TGCAGTGCTAGACCAGGGATGGTTAACGAGCAGTACTTC. It translates to CSARPGMVNEQYF.